The 15 T cell receptor beta chains in this list originate from one sample, sequenced in a study of T cells in Graves' hyperthyroidism and ophthalmopathy. Amplified TCR beta CDR3 regions derived from RNA transcripts. RT-PCR in the first round (using the HTBI primer set) targeted the TCR CDR3. Each CDR3 protein gets one entry after TCRdb re-called the multiplex PCR reads with MiXCR. The repertoire holds 380,000 or so distinct CDR3 sequences, approximately 15% seen once, with 20% to 25% in the top ten. The sequenced material came from blood. Every receptor here comes from a woman aged 25 to 39 with Graves' hyperthyroidism.

This clonotype was counted ten times or more. The chain couples TRBV12-3 or TRBV12-4 to TRBJ2-7, with a weak D call TRBD1 (8 bases). This CDR3 has 16 amino acids. Trimming removed 4 bases at V and 2 bases at J, with 18 bases between. CDR3 DNA sequence: TGTGCCAGCAGTTCCCTCTGGACAGGGAGGGCCTACGAGCAGTACTTC. It specifies CASSSLWTGRAYEQYF.

This clonotype was seen repeatedly, ten times or more. The chain recombines TRBV20-1 with TRBJ1-5; no reliable D call. This CDR3 has 12 amino acids. The V and J ends lost 3 bases and 4 bases respectively, with 7 bases between them. Germline CDR1 reads DFQATT; CDR2 reads SNEGSKA (reference sequence). In nucleotides, the CDR3 is TGCAGTGCTAGTTCCGGTAATCAGCCCCAGCATTTT. As protein: CSASSGNQPQHF.

This clonotype appeared many times. The chain carries TRBV12-3 or TRBV12-4 and TRBJ2-5; D uncertain. With 6 bases removed from V and 5 bases from J, the gap between germline ends came to 10 bases. The CDR3 consists of 12 residues. CDR3 bases: TGTGCCAGCAGCAAAACCCGGGAGACCCAGTACTTC. Translation: CASSKTRETQYF.

This chain connects TRBV19 to TRBJ2-1; 7 bases match TRBD1. V lost 2 bases, J lost 0 bases, and 16 bases stayed unmatched. The germline V gene has CDR1 LNHDA and CDR2 SQIVND (reference sequence). CDR3 size: 20 residues. CDR3 in amino acids: CASSIRVRPGTDRSYNEQFF. The CDR3 DNA sequence: TGTGCCAGTAGTATAAGGGTGAGACCCGGGACAGACCGCTCCTACAATGAGCAGTTCTTC.

This clonotype was counted at least ten times. The chain links TRBV28 to TRBJ2-2; the match to TRBD1 covers 8 bases. Germline values: CDR1 MDHEN, CDR2 SYDVKM. J lost 1 base, V lost 8 bases, and 9 bases had no gene match. The CDR3 covers 16 residues. The CDR3 DNA is TGTGCCAGCTATGTCTTTGGGACAGGGAACACCGGGGAGCTGTTTTTT. Its translation: CASYVFGTGNTGELFF.

The gene calls are TRBV19 and TRBJ2-1; D unresolved. There are 13 residues in the CDR3. Trimming cost V 4 bases and J 2 bases, with 6 bases left between them. Germline-derived CDR1 and CDR2 are LNHDA and SQIVND (reference sequence). The CDR3 coding sequence is TGTGCCAGTAGTACGTATACCTACAATGAGCAGTTCTTC. It yields the protein CASSTYTYNEQFF.

This clonotype was observed a few times. This rearrangement joins TRBV6-1 to TRBJ1-2; D remains ambiguous. Between the trimmed V and J ends, which lost 3 bases and 10 bases, there was a span of 15 bases. This CDR3 has 13 residues. The germline V gene encodes CDR1 MNHNS and CDR2 SASEGT. CDR3 residues: CASSEALRAVYTF. CDR3 in DNA: TGTGCCAGCAGTGAGGCCTTGAGGGCCGTCTACACCTTC.

This clonotype has just a few counts. The gene calls are TRBV4-1 and TRBJ1-5; D gene ambiguous. From germline, CDR1 is MGHRA and CDR2 YSYEKL. CDR3 length: 14 amino acids. Deletions cut 0 bases from V and 4 bases from J, with 7 bases between. CDR3 in DNA: TGCGCCAGCAGCCAAGATCACTTAAATCAGCCCCAGCATTTT. Translated: CASSQDHLNQPQHF.

There are many counts of this clonotype. V and J are TRBV30 and TRBJ2-7; TRBD2 matches at 9 bases. Germline-derived CDR1 and CDR2 are GTSNPN and SVGIG (reference sequence). The ends lost 4 bases at V and 5 bases at J; junction bases unmatched: 0. The CDR3 loop spans 11 amino acids. CDR3 in amino acids: CAWTSGNEQYF. The CDR3 bases are TGTGCCTGGACTAGCGGGAACGAGCAGTACTTC.

In its sample, this clonotype was seen a few times. The CDR3 DNA sequence: TGCAGTGCCCCATCGGGCATTAAGATCAATGAGCAGTTCTTC. This gives the protein CSAPSGIKINEQFF. This chain uses TRBV20-1 with TRBJ2-1; D is uncertain. Germline CDR1 reads DFQATT; CDR2 reads SNEGSKA (reference sequence). The CDR3 length is 14 residues. V was clipped by 6 bases and J by 6 bases, with 18 bases between them.

There are many counts of this clonotype. DNA for the CDR3: TGTGCCAGCAGCACAGACAGCAACTCCTACGAGCAGTACTTC. Translating it yields CASSTDSNSYEQYF. The rearrangement links TRBV7-2 to TRBJ2-7; D might be TRBD1 (5 bases). Germline loops: CDR1 SGHTA, CDR2 FQGNSA. The CDR3 spans 14 residues. The germline V and J ends were trimmed by 5 bases and 0 bases, with 11 bases remaining between them.

A few counts support this clonotype. A much larger clonotype is one base distant, so this may be a read error. The CDR3 spells CASSFRGGTDTQYF. CDR3 coding DNA: TGTGCCAGCAGTTTTAGGGGGGGCACAGATACGCAGTATTTT. This chain uses TRBV12-3 or TRBV12-4 with TRBJ2-3; the D call may be TRBD1 or TRBD2 (6 bases each). Trimming shortened V by 3 bases and J by 1 base, and 8 bases separated the two germline ends. The CDR3 has 14 amino acids.

V is TRBV6-9 and J is TRBJ1-2, with D possibly being TRBD1 (5 bases). The CDR3 extends over 13 amino acids. CDR1 MNHGY and CDR2 SVAAGI come from the germline V gene. V shed 3 bases and J shed 3 bases, with 8 bases lying between them. CDR3 nucleotides: TGTGCCAGCAGTTACGGGGGTTACTATGGCTACACCTTC. Its protein is CASSYGGYYGYTF.

Ten or more counts support this clonotype. The chain is built from TRBV20-1 and TRBJ2-1; possibly TRBD2 for D (5 bases). This CDR3 comprises 15 residues. From germline, CDR1 is DFQATT and CDR2 SNEGSKA (reference sequence). V lost 5 bases to trimming and J lost 0 bases, with 14 bases between them. The CDR3 coding sequence is TGCAGTGCTCAAAGCGGAATGATCTCCTACAATGAGCAGTTCTTC. Encoded protein: CSAQSGMISYNEQFF.

This clonotype occurred many times. The rearrangement joins TRBV27 to TRBJ1-6; D remains unclear. This CDR3 has 16 amino acids. CDR1 MNHEY and CDR2 SMNVEV come from the germline V gene (reference sequence). V was clipped by 3 bases and J by 9 bases, with 18 bases between them. The CDR3 DNA reads TGTGCCAGCAGTTTTCAGCCGGGAACTTGGGTTTCACCCCTCCACTTT. This encodes CASSFQPGTWVSPLHF.